The clone carrying this T cell receptor beta chain was picked up many times. This entry comes from a study of neurological immune-mediated disorders. The germline V and J ends were trimmed by 2 bases and 6 bases, with 4 bases remaining between them. CDR3 length: 11 residues. Germline V gene sequence: CDR1 MNHNY, CDR2 SVGAGI (reference sequence). Each CDR3 protein is one row after TCRdb ran MiXCR on the 5' RACE reads. The repertoire holds tens of thousands of distinct CDR3 sequences, with 2.5% to 3% as singletons. The chain couples TRBV6-6 to TRBJ1-2; D remains ambiguous. What was sequenced was PBMCs. The source is a woman aged 25 to 45 with multiple sclerosis. The CDR3 coding sequence is TGTGCCAGCAGTTACGAGGATGGCTACACCTTC. Its protein is CASSYEDGYTF.